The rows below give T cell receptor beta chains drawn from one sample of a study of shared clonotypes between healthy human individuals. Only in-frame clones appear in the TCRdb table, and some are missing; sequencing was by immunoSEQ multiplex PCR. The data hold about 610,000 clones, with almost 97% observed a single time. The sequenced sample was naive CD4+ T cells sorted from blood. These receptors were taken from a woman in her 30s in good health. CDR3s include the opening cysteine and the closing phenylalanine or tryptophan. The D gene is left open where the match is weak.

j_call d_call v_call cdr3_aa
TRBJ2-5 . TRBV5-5 CASSLTEQETQYF
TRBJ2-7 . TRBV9 CASSGDSYPYEQYF
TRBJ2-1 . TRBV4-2 CASSQKPPKDEQFF
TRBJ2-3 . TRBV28 CASTSLPSTDTQYF
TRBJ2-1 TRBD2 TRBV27 CASRPPSGSSYNEQFF
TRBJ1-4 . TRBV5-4 CASSLGTLRGKLFF
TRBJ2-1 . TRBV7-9 CASSLAAYNEQFF
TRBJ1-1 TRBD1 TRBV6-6 CASSYEGQTEAFF
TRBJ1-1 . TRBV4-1 CASSHYPWGSAHTEAFF
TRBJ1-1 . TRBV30 CAWEPHGSTEAFF
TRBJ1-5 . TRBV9 CASSVGLGPLDNQPQHF
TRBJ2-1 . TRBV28 CASSPPGQLSLNEQFF
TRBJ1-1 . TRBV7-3 CASSTDGPNTEAFF
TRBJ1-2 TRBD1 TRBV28 CASSLGQGLGYTF